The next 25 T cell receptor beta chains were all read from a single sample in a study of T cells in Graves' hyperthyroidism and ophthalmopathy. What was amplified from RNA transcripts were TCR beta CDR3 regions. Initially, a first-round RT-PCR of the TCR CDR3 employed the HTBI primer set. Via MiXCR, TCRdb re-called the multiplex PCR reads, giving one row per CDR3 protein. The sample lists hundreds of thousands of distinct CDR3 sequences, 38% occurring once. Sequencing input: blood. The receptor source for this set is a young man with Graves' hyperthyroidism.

CDR3 sequence: CASSQRGNKNTEAFF. In DNA, the CDR3 is TGCGCCAGCAGCCAGAGGGGGAACAAGAACACTGAAGCTTTCTTT. V and J are TRBV4-1 and TRBJ1-1; D is perhaps TRBD1 (6 bases). The germline CDR1 and CDR2 sequences are MGHRA and YSYEKL. Trimming shortened V by 3 bases and J by 1 base, and 12 bases separated the two germline ends. The CDR3 loop spans 15 amino acids.

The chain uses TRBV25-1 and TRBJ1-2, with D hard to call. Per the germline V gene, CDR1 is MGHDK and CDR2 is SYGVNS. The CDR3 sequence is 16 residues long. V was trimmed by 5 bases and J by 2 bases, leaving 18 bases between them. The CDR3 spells CASSYSIHGGNYGYTF. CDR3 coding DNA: TGTGCCAGCAGTTACTCGATACACGGTGGGAACTATGGCTACACCTTC.

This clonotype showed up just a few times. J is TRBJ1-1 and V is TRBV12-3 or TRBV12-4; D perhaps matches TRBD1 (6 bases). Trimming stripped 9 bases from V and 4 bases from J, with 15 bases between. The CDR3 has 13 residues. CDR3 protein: CASTVGGGTEAFF. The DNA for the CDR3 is TGTGCCAGTACCGTTGGGGGCGGCACTGAAGCTTTCTTT.

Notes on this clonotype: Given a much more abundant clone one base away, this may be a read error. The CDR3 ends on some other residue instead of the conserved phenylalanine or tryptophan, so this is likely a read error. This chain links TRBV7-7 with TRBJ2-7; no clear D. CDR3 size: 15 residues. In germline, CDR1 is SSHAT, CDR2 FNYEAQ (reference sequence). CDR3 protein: CASSPLAESSYEQYL. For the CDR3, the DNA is TGTGCTAGCAGCCCCCTCGCCGAAAGCTCCTACGAGCAGTACCTC.

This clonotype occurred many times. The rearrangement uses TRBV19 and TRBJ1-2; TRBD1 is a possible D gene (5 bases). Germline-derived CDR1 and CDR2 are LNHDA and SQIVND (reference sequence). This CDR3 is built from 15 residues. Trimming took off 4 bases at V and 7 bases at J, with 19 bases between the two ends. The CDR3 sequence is CASSTSSTDSFGYTF. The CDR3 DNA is TGTGCCAGTAGTACCAGCAGCACCGACAGTTTTGGCTACACCTTC.

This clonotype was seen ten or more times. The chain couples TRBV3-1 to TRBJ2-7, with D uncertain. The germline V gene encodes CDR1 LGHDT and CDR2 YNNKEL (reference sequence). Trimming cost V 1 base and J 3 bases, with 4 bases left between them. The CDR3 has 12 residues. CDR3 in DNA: TGTGCCAGCAGCCAAGGAATCTACGAGCAGTACTTC. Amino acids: CASSQGIYEQYF.

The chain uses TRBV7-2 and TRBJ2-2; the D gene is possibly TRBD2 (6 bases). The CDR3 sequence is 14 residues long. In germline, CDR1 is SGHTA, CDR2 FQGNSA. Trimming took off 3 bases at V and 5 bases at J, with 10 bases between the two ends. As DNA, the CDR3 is TGTGCCAGCAGCTTTTACCGGGAGACCGGGGAGCTGTTTTTT. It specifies CASSFYRETGELFF.

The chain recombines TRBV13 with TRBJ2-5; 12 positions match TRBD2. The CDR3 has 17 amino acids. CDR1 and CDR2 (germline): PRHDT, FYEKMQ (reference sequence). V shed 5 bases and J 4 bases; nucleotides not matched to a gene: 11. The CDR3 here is CASSRTSGAPKGETQYF. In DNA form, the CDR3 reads TGTGCCAGCAGCAGGACTAGCGGGGCCCCTAAGGGAGAGACCCAGTACTTC.

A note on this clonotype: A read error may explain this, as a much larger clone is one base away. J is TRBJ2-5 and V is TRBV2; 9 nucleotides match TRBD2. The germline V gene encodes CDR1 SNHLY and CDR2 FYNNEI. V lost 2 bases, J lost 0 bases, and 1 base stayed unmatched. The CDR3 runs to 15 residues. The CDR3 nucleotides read TGTGCCAGCAGTGAAAGGACTAGCGACCAAGAGACCCAGTACTTC. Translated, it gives CASSERTSDQETQYF.

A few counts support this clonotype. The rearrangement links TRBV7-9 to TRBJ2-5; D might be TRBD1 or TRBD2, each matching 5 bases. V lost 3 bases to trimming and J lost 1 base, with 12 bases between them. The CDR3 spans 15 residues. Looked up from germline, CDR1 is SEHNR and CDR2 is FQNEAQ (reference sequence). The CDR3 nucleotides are TGTGCCAGCAGCTTGGGACCGCGCGGCCAAGAGACCCAGTACTTC. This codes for CASSLGPRGQETQYF.

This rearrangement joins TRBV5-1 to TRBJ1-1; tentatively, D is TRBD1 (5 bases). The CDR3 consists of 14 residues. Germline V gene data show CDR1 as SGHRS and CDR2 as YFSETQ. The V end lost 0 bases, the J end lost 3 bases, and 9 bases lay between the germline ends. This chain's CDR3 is CASSLDGADTEAFF. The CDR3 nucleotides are TGCGCCAGCAGCTTGGACGGGGCGGACACTGAAGCTTTCTTT. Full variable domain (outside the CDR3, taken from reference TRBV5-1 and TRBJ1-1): KAGVTQTPRYLIKTRGQQVTLSCSPISGHRSVSWYQQTPGQGLQFLFEYFSETQRNKGNFPGRFSGRQFSNSRSEMNVSTLELGDSALYLCASSLDGADTEAFFGQGTRLTVV.

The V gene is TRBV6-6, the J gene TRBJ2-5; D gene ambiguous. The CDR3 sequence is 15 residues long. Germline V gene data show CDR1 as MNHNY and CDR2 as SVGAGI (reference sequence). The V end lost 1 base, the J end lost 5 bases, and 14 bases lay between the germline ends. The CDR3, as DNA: TGTGCCAGCAGTTACTTCTCCAAGGGTGGGGAGACCCAGTACTTC. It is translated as CASSYFSKGGETQYF.

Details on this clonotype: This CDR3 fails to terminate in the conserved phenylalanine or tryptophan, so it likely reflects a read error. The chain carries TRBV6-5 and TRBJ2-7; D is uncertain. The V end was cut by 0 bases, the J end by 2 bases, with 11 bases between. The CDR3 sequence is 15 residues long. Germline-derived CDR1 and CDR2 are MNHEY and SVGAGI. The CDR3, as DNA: TGTGCCAGCAGTTACTCGATCCCCATCGCCTACGAGCAGTACCTC. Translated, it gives CASSYSIPIAYEQYL.

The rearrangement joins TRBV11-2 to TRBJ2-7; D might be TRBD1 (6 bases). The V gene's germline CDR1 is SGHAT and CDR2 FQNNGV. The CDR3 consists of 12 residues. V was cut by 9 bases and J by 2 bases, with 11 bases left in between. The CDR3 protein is CASTGRTYEQYF. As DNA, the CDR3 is TGTGCCAGTACAGGGAGAACCTACGAGCAGTACTTC.

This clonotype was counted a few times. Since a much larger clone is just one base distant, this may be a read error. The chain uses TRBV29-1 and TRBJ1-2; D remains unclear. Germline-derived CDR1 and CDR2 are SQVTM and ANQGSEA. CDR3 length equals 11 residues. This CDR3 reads CSVDGKYGCTF. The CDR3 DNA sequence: TGCAGCGTTGACGGGAAATATGGCTGCACCTTC.

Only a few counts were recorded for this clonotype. The CDR3 loop is CASSLTTGLYGYTF. The CDR3 DNA is TGTGCCAGCAGTTTGACGACAGGGCTCTATGGCTACACCTTC. V usage is TRBV6-5 and J usage is TRBJ1-2, with TRBD1 matching over 7 bases. Germline lookup yields CDR1 MNHEY and CDR2 SVGAGI. V lost 4 bases to trimming and J lost 4 bases; unmatched junction nucleotides: 6. The length of the CDR3 is 14 residues.

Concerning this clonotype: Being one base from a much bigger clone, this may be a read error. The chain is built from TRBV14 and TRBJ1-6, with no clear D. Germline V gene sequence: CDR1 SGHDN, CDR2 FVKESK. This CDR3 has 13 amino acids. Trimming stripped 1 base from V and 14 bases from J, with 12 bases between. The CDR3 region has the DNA TGTGCCAGCAGCCAAGTTAATTCGGCGACCCTCCACTTT. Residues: CASSQVNSATLHF.

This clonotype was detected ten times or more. This CDR3 is CSVDRGQTEAFF. For the CDR3, the DNA is TGCAGCGTTGACAGGGGTCAGACTGAAGCTTTCTTT. The chain has TRBV29-1 and TRBJ1-1; D is perhaps TRBD1 (6 bases). CDR3 size: 12 residues. Between the trimmed V and J ends, which lost 3 bases and 5 bases, there was a span of 10 bases. CDR1 SQVTM and CDR2 ANQGSEA come from the germline V gene.

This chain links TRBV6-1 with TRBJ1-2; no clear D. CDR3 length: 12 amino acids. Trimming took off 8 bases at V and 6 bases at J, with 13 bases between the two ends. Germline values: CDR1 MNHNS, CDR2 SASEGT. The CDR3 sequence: CASLPEQNGYTF. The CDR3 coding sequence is TGTGCCAGCTTACCCGAGCAAAATGGCTACACCTTC.

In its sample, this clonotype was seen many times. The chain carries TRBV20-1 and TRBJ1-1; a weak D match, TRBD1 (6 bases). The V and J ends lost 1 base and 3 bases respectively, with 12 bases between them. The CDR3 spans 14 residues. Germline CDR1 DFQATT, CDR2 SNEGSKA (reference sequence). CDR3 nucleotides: TGCAGTGCTAGAGGATCGGGGGGCGACACTGAAGCTTTCTTT. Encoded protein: CSARGSGGDTEAFF.

CDR3 DNA: TGTGCCAGCAACGCGAGGGGACAGCCCCAGCATTTT. Protein sequence: CASNARGQPQHF. The chain links TRBV12-3 or TRBV12-4 to TRBJ1-5, with a tentative D call TRBD1 (5 bases). V was pared by 7 bases and J by 7 bases, with 11 bases between. The CDR3 has 12 residues.

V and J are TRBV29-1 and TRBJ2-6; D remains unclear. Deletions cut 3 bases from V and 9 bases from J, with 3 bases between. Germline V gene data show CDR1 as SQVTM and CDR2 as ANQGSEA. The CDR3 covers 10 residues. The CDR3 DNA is TGCAGCGTTGAGGACAACGTCCTGACTTTC. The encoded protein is CSVEDNVLTF.

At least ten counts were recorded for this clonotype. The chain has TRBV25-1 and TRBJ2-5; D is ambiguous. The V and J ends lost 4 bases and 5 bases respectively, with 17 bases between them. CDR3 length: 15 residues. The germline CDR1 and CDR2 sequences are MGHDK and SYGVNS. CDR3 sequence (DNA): TGTGCCAGCAGTGTAAAGGCGGCCCACCGGGAGACCCAGTACTTC. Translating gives CASSVKAAHRETQYF.

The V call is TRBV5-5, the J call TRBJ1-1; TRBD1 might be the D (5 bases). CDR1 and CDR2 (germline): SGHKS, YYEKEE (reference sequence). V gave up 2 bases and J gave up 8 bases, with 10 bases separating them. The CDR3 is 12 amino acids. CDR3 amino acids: CASSLRDAEAFF. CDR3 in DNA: TGTGCCAGCAGCTTAAGGGACGCCGAAGCTTTCTTT.

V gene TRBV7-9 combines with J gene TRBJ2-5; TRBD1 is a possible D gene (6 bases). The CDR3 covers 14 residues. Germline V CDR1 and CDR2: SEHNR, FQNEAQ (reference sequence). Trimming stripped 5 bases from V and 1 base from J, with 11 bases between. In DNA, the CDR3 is TGTGCCAGCAGCAACTACAGGGCCCAAGAGACCCAGTACTTC. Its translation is CASSNYRAQETQYF.